This is a list of T cell receptor beta chains from one sample in a study of T cells after yellow fever vaccination. One entry per CDR3 protein, called by TCRdb with MiXCR from the 5' RACE reads. The sample carries around 340,000 distinct CDR3 sequences, roughly 9.4% recorded once. The starting material was PBMCs, obtained on the day of the first yellow fever vaccination. The receptor set was obtained from a man younger than 35 who received the YFV17D yellow fever vaccine. Both conserved end residues are part of each CDR3. Size is stated for part of the rows, as once, few or many counts, or as a class when the clone is expanded.

clone size	J gene	V gene	CDR3 protein
.	TRBJ2-2	TRBV7-9	CASDRVPNTGELFF
.	TRBJ1-1	TRBV12-3/TRBV12-4	CASSSGTATMNTEAFF
many	TRBJ1-1	TRBV6-2/TRBV6-3	CASSYSQFEGGENTEAFF
few	TRBJ2-2	TRBV4-1	CASRYREIPGELFF
many	TRBJ1-2	TRBV4-1	CASSLRTGGSYGYTF
many	TRBJ2-2	TRBV12-3/TRBV12-4	CASSGLVVSGELFF
few	TRBJ1-1	TRBV5-1	CASSLETTRATEAFF
.	TRBJ2-2	TRBV7-9	CASSLAPNTGELFF
few	TRBJ1-5	TRBV7-2	CASSTGTGVQPQHF
.	TRBJ2-1	TRBV7-8	CASSLAHGGSVNEQFF
many	TRBJ2-3	TRBV7-2	CASTSLGNTQYF
.	TRBJ1-2	TRBV29-1	CSAPQGRGYTF
.	TRBJ1-1	TRBV15	CATSRRTSGDTEAFF
few	TRBJ2-1	TRBV3-1	CASHTGGALDEQFF
few	TRBJ2-3	TRBV5-1	CASSTSSGMSTDTQYF
.	TRBJ2-5	TRBV5-1	CASSLGTETQYF
many	TRBJ1-1	TRBV7-2	CASRGDRGNLLNTEAFF
many	TRBJ1-5	TRBV10-3	CAISELTGSNQPQHF
few	TRBJ1-1	TRBV6-5	CASSSITGAMNTEAFF
.	TRBJ2-1	TRBV27	CASREGAWGEQFF
many	TRBJ2-7	TRBV6-2/TRBV6-3	CASSESYEQYF
.	TRBJ2-5	TRBV30	CAWIKRETGGLRTQYF
many	TRBJ2-5	TRBV7-2	CASSAFTWQETQYF
.	TRBJ2-1	TRBV12-3/TRBV12-4	CASSKQGQGYNEQFF
few	TRBJ1-1	TRBV7-9	CASNPPGGERTEAFF
many	TRBJ1-6	TRBV7-9	CASGLDQHNSPLHF
.	TRBJ2-5	TRBV5-6	CASSVQLDGWETQYF
few	TRBJ2-3	TRBV12-3/TRBV12-4	CASSVTESTDTQYF
few	TRBJ2-3	TRBV12-3/TRBV12-4	CASNKQGLGADTQYF
.	TRBJ2-1	TRBV10-3	CAISFGTGSDNEQFF
.	TRBJ2-1	TRBV19	CASSGGDGGNEQFF
many	TRBJ2-1	TRBV5-1	CASSRGQDNEQFF
many	TRBJ2-3	TRBV7-2	CASSGGGGDTQYF
.	TRBJ2-1	TRBV5-1	CASSRLAGGLRSYNEQFF
.	TRBJ1-6	TRBV2	CASTVQVNSPLHF
few	TRBJ2-2	TRBV2	CACSAATLRGGLGGELFF
few	TRBJ2-3	TRBV27	CASSSLAASTDTQYF